These 25 T cell receptor beta chains share one sample of origin, sequenced in a study of breast tumors, draining lymph nodes, adjacent tissues (TCRdb year 2016). Library prep was done by multiplex PCR. Data came from an Illumina HiSeq 2000. TCRdb cleaned the public reads at Q25 with fastp, built clones with MiXCR and kept in-frame beta chains. Every entry covers one CDR3 protein and lists the most common genes and DNA from its rows. The sample table contains 120,000 to 150,000 distinct CDR3 sequences; only one count was recorded for around a third of them. About 2.5% of the sample comes from the top ten. The axillary draining lymph nodes of breast cancer patients were the source of the lymph node samples. The specimen sequenced was axillary lymph node tissue. The source of these receptors is a female donor with breast cancer. Some clones in this sample may be carry-over from other donors' samples.

In regard to this clonotype: Given the absence of the conserved phenylalanine or tryptophan at the CDR3 end, a read error is likely. The DNA is left out, because the CDR3 cannot be placed on it with certainty; the CDR3 is given as TCRdb lists it. The rearrangement links TRBV7-9 to TRBJ2-5; the table's D call TRBD1 went unverified against the DNA. 15 amino acids form the CDR3, both terminal residues included. CDR1 SEHNR and CDR2 FQNEAQ come from the germline V gene (reference sequence). CDR3: CASSSAGPLAATRYL.

On this clonotype itself: A much larger clone differs from this one at a single base, so this may be a read error. The chain is built from TRBV6-5 and TRBJ2-1; 8 nucleotides line up with TRBD2. The CDR3 spans 17 residues. Germline V lookup: CDR1 MNHEY, CDR2 SVGAGI. With V trimmed by 3 bases and J by 3 bases, 10 bases remained unmatched. The CDR3 spells CASSYPRGGYFYNEQFF. Here the CDR3 DNA reads TGTGCCAGCAGTTATCCTCGGGGGGGGTACTTCTACAATGAGCAGTTCTTC.

This clonotype occurred many times. A much more abundant neighbour one base away suggests this may be a read error. No conserved phenylalanine or tryptophan ends this CDR3, so it is likely a read error. The chain uses TRBV7-6 and TRBJ2-5; maybe TRBD1 (5 bases). V was pared by 8 bases and J by 3 bases, with 16 bases between. The CDR3 is 14 residues long. Germline V lookup: CDR1 SGHVS, CDR2 FNYEAQ. This CDR3 is CASVPRTGKETQYL. The CDR3 bases are TGTGCCAGCGTCCCACGTACAGGCAAAGAGACCCAGTACCTC.

This clonotype was seen many times. The J gene is TRBJ1-3, the V gene TRBV3-1; perhaps TRBD1 as D (6 bases). In germline, CDR1 is LGHDT, CDR2 YNNKEL (reference sequence). The CDR3 totals 17 residues. With 1 base removed from V and 2 bases from J, the gap between germline ends came to 15 bases. Here the CDR3 DNA reads TGTGCCAGCAGCCAAGGACTCAGGGGAGGGGCTGGAAACACCATATATTTT. Its protein product is CASSQGLRGGAGNTIYF.

This sequence joins TRBV6-2 or TRBV6-3 and TRBJ2-2; D possibly corresponds to TRBD2 (6 bases). CDR1 is MNHEY and CDR2 is SVGEGT in the germline V gene. This CDR3 contains 16 residues. Trimming pared 4 bases from V and 9 bases from J, leaving 21 bases between. The CDR3 is CASSFPPQEGSRELFF. The CDR3 region has the DNA TGTGCCAGCAGTTTCCCTCCTCAGGAGGGCAGTCGGGAGCTGTTTTTT.

In its sample, this clonotype was seen many times. The chain has TRBV19 and TRBJ2-4; a possible D gene is TRBD1 (6 bases). Trimming took 5 bases from V and 1 from J, leaving 15 bases between them. Germline loops: CDR1 LNHDA, CDR2 SQIVND (reference sequence). The CDR3 totals 16 residues. The CDR3 spells CASSPLTQGAKNIQYF. Written as DNA, the CDR3 is TGTGCCAGTAGTCCTCTCACCCAGGGGGCCAAAAACATTCAGTACTTC.

This chain joins TRBV6-5 and TRBJ2-4, with 8 nucleotides matching TRBD1. This CDR3 contains 15 residues. The junction had 16 bases not matched to a gene; V was cut back by 9 bases and J by 9 bases. The germline V gene has CDR1 MNHEY and CDR2 SVGAGI. CDR3 sequence reads: CARGRGDRSDCIQYF. The CDR3 DNA is TGTGCCAGGGGGCGTGGGGACAGGTCGGATTGCATTCAGTACTTC.

This clonotype was detected ten times or more. The chain is built from TRBV25-1 and TRBJ2-7, with 7 bases identical to TRBD1. This CDR3 region has 14 residues. With V trimmed by 2 bases and J by 3 bases, 4 bases remained unmatched. In germline, CDR1 is MGHDK, CDR2 SYGVNS. The CDR3 DNA sequence: TGTGCCAGCAGTGAAGTTGCAGGGGGCTACGAGCAGTACTTC. This encodes CASSEVAGGYEQYF.

This clonotype was counted many times. The gene calls are TRBV4-1 and TRBJ2-1; perhaps D is TRBD1 or TRBD2 (5 bases each). Germline CDR1 reads MGHRA; CDR2 reads YSYEKL. Between the trimmed V and J ends, which lost 6 bases and 0 bases, there was a span of 9 bases. This CDR3 comprises 14 residues. This CDR3 is CASRGVSSYNEQFF. The CDR3 nucleotides read TGCGCCAGCAGGGGGGTTAGCTCCTACAATGAGCAGTTCTTC.

The genes are TRBV20-1 and TRBJ2-1, with TRBD2 identical over 11 bases. Germline-derived CDR1 and CDR2 are DFQATT and SNEGSKA (reference sequence). The CDR3 spans 15 residues. The V and J ends lost 3 bases and 6 bases, in that order; junction bases with no gene match: 7. CDR3 region: CSARSWGLAANEQFF. As DNA, the CDR3 is TGCAGTGCTAGGAGTTGGGGACTAGCGGCCAATGAGCAGTTCTTC.

This clonotype was counted a few times. Being one base from a much bigger clone, this may be a read error. The chain carries TRBV20-1 and TRBJ2-3; the D is unclear. The ends were cut back, 0 bases at V and 8 bases at J, with 15 bases in the middle. The CDR3 is 14 amino acids. Germline lookup yields CDR1 DFQATT and CDR2 SNEGSKA (reference sequence). CDR3 sequence reads: CSARDSVGTATQYF. The DNA of the CDR3 is TGCAGTGCTAGAGATTCGGTCGGCACGGCTACGCAGTATTTT.

This clonotype was observed at least ten times. V gene TRBV12-3 or TRBV12-4 combines with J gene TRBJ2-3, with TRBD2 as a possible D gene (5 bases). The CDR3 totals 13 residues. V lost 6 bases to trimming and J lost 1 base, with 8 bases between them. CDR3 coding DNA: TGTGCCAGCAGCTTGAGGGGCACAGATACGCAGTATTTT. Amino acid sequence: CASSLRGTDTQYF.

This clonotype has ten or more counts. The genes are TRBV5-1 and TRBJ2-3; 7 positions match TRBD1. Germline V lookup: CDR1 SGHRS, CDR2 YFSETQ. This CDR3 has 15 residues. Trimming took 2 bases from V and 1 from J; bases not matched to a gene: 4. CDR3 nucleotide sequence: TGCGCCAGCAGCTTTACAGGGGTCCGCACAGATACGCAGTATTTT. As protein: CASSFTGVRTDTQYF.

In its sample, this clonotype was seen many times. The CDR3 is CSVEPRADTQYF. The CDR3 DNA follows: TGCAGCGTTGAACCTCGTGCTGATACGCAGTATTTT. The V call is TRBV29-1, the J call TRBJ2-3; D remains ambiguous. V was clipped by 2 bases and J by 6 bases, with 9 bases between them. Germline V lookup: CDR1 SQVTM, CDR2 ANQGSEA. CDR3 size: 12 residues.

This clonotype came up many times. CDR3 residues: CASSLSSGGANEQFF. DNA of the CDR3: TGTGCCAGCAGCTTAAGTAGCGGGGGGGCTAATGAGCAGTTCTTC. V is TRBV7-3 and J is TRBJ2-1, with 11 bases matching TRBD2. Germline values: CDR1 SGHTA, CDR2 FQGTGA. Trimming took 1 base from V and 7 from J; bases not matched to a gene: 3. The CDR3 is 15 amino acids.

This clonotype was seen many times. The chain has TRBV12-3 or TRBV12-4 and TRBJ2-5; TRBD1 agrees at 7 bases. Trimming at V came to 8 bases and at J to 3 bases, leaving 6 bases not matched to a gene. CDR3 length: 13 residues. The CDR3 protein is CASDRQGEETQYF. In DNA, the CDR3 is TGTGCCAGCGACAGGCAGGGGGAAGAGACCCAGTACTTC.

In regard to this clonotype: A junction end diverges from the germline sequence, so it may reflect a read error. The rearrangement joins TRBV7-9 to TRBJ1-2; 9 bases agree with TRBD1. CDR1 is SEHNR, CDR2 FQNEAQ, per germline (reference sequence). The CDR3 runs to 15 residues. In DNA, the CDR3 is TGTGCCAGCAGAAAACAGGGGGCCCTTATGCCCGGCTACCCCTTC. Its translation is CASRKQGALMPGYPF. Using reference TRBV7-9 and TRBJ1-2 for the parts outside the CDR3, the full variable domain is DTGVSQNPRHKITKRGQNVTFRCDPISEHNRLYWYRQTLGQGPEFLTYFQNEAQLEKSRLLSDRFSAERPKGSFSTLEIQRTEQGDSAMYLCASRKQGALMPGYPFGSGTRLTVV.

This chain connects TRBV7-9 to TRBJ1-1; D is unclear. The CDR3 is 14 residues long. From germline, CDR1 is SEHNR and CDR2 FQNEAQ (reference sequence). With 3 bases removed from V and 1 base from J, the gap between germline ends came to 9 bases. CDR3 protein: CASSLKKTNTEAFF. DNA for the CDR3: TGTGCCAGCAGCTTGAAGAAAACGAACACTGAAGCTTTCTTT.

This clonotype has ten or more counts. V usage is TRBV7-2 and J usage is TRBJ2-3, with 8 nucleotides matching TRBD2. CDR1 is SGHTA, CDR2 FQGNSA, per germline. This CDR3 has 16 residues. The V segment lost 4 bases and the J segment 4 bases; nucleotides outside the gene matches: 10. CDR3 sequence reads: CASSYRRGGEADTQYF. CDR3 DNA sequence: TGTGCCAGCAGCTACCGCCGGGGGGGGGAGGCAGATACGCAGTATTTT.

This clonotype was observed many times. The chain is built from TRBV7-8 and TRBJ2-3, with D unclear. This CDR3 spans 15 amino acids. V was shortened by 5 bases and J by 5 bases, with 17 bases between the two germline ends. Germline V gives CDR1 SGHVS, CDR2 FQNEAQ. The CDR3 region has the DNA TGTGCCAGCAGCCCCCGCCCCTCTAGGGTAGATACGCAGTATTTT. It yields the protein CASSPRPSRVDTQYF.

This clonotype has a count of ten or more. The rearrangement links TRBV19 to TRBJ1-1, with D perhaps matching TRBD1 (6 bases). V lost 5 bases, J lost 1 base, and 8 bases lay in between. Germline values: CDR1 LNHDA, CDR2 SQIVND (reference sequence). This CDR3 is built from 13 residues. In DNA, the CDR3 is TGTGCCAGTAGTCAGGGGCGGAACACTGAAGCTTTCTTT. It specifies CASSQGRNTEAFF.

The V and J genes are TRBV7-7 and TRBJ2-7; D not resolved. The CDR3 spans 13 residues. Germline lookup yields CDR1 SSHAT and CDR2 FNYEAQ (reference sequence). CDR3 in DNA: TGTGCTAGCAGCTGCCAGAATAACTACGAGCAGTACGTC. It is translated as CASSCQNNYEQYV.

This clonotype was observed at least ten times. This chain connects TRBV3-1 to TRBJ2-1; TRBD1 agrees at 7 bases. This CDR3 has 16 residues. Germline CDR1 reads LGHDT; CDR2 reads YNNKEL (reference sequence). The junction had 4 bases not matched to a gene; V was cut back by 2 bases and J by 0 bases. The CDR3 DNA sequence: TGTGCCAGCAGCCAATCCAGGGGGAACTCCTACAATGAGCAGTTCTTC. The encoded protein is CASSQSRGNSYNEQFF.

As regards this clonotype: This clone may be a read error of a much larger clone one base away. The CDR3 end shows no conserved phenylalanine or tryptophan, and so a read error is likely. The genes are TRBV28 and TRBJ1-6; TRBD1 agrees at 10 bases. The germline gives CDR1 MDHEN, CDR2 SYDVKM. Unmatched junction bases numbered 4, after V lost 2 bases and J lost 9 bases. The CDR3 loop spans 15 amino acids. The DNA of the CDR3 is TGTGCCAGCAGTTTACCCGACAGGGGGCGTTCACCCCTCCACCTT. It yields the protein CASSLPDRGRSPLHL.

This clonotype has more than one count but fewer than ten. The chain couples TRBV7-2 to TRBJ1-1; 7 bases are a match to TRBD1. CDR3 length: 14 residues. The germline CDR1 and CDR2 sequences are SGHTA and FQGNSA. Trimming at V came to 4 bases and at J to 4 bases, leaving 6 bases not matched to a gene. The CDR3 nucleotides are TGTGCCAGCAGCTACAGGGGTTTGGGCACTGAAGCTTTCTTT. It codes for CASSYRGLGTEAFF.